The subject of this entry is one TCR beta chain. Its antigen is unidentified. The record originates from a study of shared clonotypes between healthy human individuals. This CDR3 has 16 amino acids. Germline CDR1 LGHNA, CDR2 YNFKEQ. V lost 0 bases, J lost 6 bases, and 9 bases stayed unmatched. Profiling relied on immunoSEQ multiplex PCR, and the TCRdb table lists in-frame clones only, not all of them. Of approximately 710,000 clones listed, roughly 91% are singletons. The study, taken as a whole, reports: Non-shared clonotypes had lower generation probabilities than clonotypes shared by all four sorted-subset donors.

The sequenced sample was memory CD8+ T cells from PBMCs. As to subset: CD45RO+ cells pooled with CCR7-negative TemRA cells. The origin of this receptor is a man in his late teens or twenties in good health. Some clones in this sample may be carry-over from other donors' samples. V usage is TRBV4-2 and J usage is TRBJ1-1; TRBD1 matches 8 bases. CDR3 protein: CASSQDLGQVSAEAFF. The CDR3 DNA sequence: TGTGCCAGCAGCCAAGATCTGGGACAGGTCTCCGCTGAAGCTTTCTTT.